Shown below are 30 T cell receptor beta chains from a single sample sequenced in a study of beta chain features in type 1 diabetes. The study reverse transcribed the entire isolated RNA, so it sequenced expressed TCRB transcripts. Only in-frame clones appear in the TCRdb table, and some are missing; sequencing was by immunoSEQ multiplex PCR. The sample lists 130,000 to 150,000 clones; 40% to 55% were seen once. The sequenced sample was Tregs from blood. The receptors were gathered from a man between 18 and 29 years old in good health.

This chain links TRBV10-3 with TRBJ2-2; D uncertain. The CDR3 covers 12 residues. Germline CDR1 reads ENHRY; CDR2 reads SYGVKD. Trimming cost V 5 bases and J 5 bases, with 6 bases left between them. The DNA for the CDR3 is TGTGCCATCAGTAAGCAAACCGGGGAGCTGTTTTTT. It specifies CAISKQTGELFF.

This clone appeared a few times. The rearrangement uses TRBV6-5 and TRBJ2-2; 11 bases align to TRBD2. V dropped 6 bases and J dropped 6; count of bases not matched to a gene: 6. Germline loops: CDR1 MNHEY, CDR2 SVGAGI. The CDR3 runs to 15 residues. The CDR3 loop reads CASSRTSGSPGELFF. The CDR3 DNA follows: TGTGCCAGCAGCCGCACTAGCGGGAGTCCCGGGGAGCTGTTTTTT.

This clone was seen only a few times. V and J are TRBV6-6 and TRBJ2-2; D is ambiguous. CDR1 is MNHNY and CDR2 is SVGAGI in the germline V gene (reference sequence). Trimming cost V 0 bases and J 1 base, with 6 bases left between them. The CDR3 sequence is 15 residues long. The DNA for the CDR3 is TGTGCCAGCAGTTACTCGTATCGGAACACCGGGGAGCTGTTTTTT. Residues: CASSYSYRNTGELFF.

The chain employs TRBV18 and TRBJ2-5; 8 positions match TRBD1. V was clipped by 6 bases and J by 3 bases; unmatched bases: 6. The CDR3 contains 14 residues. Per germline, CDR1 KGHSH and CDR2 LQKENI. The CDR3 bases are TGTGCCAGCTCGCATGGGACAGGAAAAGAGACCCAGTACTTC. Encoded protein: CASSHGTGKETQYF.

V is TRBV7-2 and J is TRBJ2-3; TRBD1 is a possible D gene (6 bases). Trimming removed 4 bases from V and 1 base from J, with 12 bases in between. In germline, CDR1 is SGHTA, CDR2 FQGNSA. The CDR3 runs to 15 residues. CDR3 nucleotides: TGTGCCAGCAGCTCCTGGACAGCGGGCACAGATACGCAGTATTTT. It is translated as CASSSWTAGTDTQYF.

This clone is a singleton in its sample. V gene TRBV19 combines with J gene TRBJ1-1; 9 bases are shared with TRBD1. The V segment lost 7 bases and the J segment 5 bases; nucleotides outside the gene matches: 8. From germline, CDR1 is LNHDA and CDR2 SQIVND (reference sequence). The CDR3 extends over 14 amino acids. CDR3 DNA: TGTGCCAGTATACGGGACAGGGTTGGAACTGAAGCTTTCTTT. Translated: CASIRDRVGTEAFF.

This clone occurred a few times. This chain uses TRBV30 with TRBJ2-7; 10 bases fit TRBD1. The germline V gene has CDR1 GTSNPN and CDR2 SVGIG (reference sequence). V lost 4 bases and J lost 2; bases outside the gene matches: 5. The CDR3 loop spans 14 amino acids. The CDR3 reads CAWTRGTGAYEQYF. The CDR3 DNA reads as TGTGCCTGGACTAGGGGGACAGGGGCCTACGAGCAGTACTTC.

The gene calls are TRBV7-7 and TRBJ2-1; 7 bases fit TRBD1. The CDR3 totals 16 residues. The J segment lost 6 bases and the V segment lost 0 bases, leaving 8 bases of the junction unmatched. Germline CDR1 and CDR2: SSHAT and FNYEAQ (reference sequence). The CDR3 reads CASSLATGASINEQFF. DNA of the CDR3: TGTGCCAGCAGCTTAGCTACAGGGGCGAGTATCAATGAGCAGTTCTTC.

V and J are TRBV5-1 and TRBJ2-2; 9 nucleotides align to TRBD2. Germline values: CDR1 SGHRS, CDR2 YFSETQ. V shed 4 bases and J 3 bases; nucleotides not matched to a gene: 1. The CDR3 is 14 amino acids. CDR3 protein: CASSERGDTGELFF. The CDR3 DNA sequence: TGCGCCAGCAGCGAGCGGGGGGACACCGGGGAGCTGTTTTTT.

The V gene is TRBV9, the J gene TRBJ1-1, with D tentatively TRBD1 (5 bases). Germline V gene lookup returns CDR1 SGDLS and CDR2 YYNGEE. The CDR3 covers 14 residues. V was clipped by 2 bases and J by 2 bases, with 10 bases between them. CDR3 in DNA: TGTGCCAGCAGCGTGGGCAGGGTCAACACTGAAGCTTTCTTT. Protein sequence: CASSVGRVNTEAFF.

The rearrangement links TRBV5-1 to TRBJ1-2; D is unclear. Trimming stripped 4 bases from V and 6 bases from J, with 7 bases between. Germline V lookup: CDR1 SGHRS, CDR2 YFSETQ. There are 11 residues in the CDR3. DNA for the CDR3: TGCGCCAGCAGCGACTTTGATGGCTACACCTTC. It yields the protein CASSDFDGYTF.

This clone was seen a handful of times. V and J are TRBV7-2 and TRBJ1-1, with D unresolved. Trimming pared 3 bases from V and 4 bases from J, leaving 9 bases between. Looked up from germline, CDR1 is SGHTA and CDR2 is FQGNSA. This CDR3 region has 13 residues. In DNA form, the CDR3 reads TGTGCCAGCAGCTTTGGACGGGGCACTGAAGCTTTCTTT. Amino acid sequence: CASSFGRGTEAFF.

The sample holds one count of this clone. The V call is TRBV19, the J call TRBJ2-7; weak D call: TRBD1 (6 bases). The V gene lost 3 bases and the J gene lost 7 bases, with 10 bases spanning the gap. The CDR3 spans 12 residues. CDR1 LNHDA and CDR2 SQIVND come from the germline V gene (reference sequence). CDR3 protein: CASSIAGDEQYF. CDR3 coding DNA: TGTGCCAGTAGTATTGCAGGGGATGAGCAGTACTTC.

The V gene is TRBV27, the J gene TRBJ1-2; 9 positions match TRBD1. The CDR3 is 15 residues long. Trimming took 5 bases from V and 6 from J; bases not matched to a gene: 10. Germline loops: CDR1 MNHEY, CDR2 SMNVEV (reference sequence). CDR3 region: CASSAGQGKMDGYTF. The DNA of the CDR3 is TGTGCCAGCAGTGCCGGACAGGGGAAGATGGATGGCTACACCTTC.

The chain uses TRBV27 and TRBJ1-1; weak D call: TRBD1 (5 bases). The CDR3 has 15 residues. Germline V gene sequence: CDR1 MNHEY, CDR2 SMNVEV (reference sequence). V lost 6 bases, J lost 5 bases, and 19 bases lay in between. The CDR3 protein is CASSPLTQGLTEAFF. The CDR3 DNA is TGTGCCAGCAGCCCCCTGACGCAGGGATTGACTGAAGCTTTCTTT.

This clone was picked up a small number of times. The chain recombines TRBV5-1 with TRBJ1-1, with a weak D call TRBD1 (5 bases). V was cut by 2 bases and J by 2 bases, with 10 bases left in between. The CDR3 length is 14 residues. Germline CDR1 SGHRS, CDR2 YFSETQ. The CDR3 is CASSFRGSNTEAFF. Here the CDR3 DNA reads TGCGCCAGCAGCTTCCGGGGGTCAAACACTGAAGCTTTCTTT.

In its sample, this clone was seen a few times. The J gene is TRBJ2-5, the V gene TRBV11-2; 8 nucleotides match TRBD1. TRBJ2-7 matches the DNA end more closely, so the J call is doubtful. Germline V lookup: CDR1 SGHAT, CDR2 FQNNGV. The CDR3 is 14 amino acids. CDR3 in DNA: TGTGCCAGCAGCTTTGGACAGGGTCTGGGCGAGCAGTACTTC. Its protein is CASSFGQGLGEQYF.

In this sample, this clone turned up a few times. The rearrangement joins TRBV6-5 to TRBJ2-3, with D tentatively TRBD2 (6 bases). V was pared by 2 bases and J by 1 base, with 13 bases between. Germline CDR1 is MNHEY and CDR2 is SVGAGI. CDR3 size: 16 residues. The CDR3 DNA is TGTGCCAGCAGTTACGCACCGGGACTGGGCACAGATACGCAGTATTTT. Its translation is CASSYAPGLGTDTQYF.

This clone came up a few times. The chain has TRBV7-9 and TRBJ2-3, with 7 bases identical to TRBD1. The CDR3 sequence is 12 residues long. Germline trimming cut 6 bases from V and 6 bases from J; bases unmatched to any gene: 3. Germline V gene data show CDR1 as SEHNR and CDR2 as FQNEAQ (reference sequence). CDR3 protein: CASRPTGDTQYF. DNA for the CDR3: TGTGCCAGCAGACCGACAGGGGATACGCAGTATTTT.

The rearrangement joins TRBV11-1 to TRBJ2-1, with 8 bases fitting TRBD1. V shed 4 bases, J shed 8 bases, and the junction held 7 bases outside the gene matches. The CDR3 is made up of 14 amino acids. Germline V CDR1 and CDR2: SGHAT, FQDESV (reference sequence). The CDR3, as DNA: TGTGCCAGCAGCTCAAGACAGGGGTTCGATGAGCAGTTCTTC. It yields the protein CASSSRQGFDEQFF.

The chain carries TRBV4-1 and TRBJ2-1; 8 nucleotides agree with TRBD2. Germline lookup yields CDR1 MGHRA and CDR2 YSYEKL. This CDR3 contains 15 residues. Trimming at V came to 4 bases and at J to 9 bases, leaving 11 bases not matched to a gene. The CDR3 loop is CASSPPVSGTFEQFF. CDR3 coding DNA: TGCGCCAGCAGCCCGCCGGTTAGCGGGACTTTTGAGCAGTTCTTC.

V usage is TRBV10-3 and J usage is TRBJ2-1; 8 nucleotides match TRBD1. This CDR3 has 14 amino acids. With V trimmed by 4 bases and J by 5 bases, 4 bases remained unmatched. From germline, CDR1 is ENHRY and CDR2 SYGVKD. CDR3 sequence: CAISGNRGNNEQFF. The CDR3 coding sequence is TGTGCCATCAGTGGGAACAGGGGGAACAATGAGCAGTTCTTC.

Here the CDR3 DNA reads TGTGCCTGGAACGGGAGGGGCAGGGATAGGGACGAGCAGTACTTC. Translated, it gives CAWNGRGRDRDEQYF. The chain links TRBV30 to TRBJ2-7, with 8 bases lining up with TRBD2. Germline CDR1 is GTSNPN and CDR2 is SVGIG (reference sequence). J gave up 5 bases and V 4 bases, and 13 bases lay outside the gene matches. This CDR3 has 15 amino acids.

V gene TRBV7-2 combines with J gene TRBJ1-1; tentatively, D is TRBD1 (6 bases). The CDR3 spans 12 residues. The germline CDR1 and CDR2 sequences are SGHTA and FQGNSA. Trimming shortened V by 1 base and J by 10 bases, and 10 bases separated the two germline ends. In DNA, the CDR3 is TGTGCCAGCAGCTTAGAGGTAGGGGGAGCTTTCTTT. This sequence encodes CASSLEVGGAFF.

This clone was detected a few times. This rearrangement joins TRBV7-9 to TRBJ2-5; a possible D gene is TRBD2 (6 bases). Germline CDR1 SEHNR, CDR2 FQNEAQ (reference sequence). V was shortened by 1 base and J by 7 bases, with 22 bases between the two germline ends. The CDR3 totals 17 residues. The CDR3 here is CASSLDRTRLVSATQYF. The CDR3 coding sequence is TGTGCCAGCAGCTTAGACCGAACTAGACTAGTCTCTGCGACCCAGTACTTC.

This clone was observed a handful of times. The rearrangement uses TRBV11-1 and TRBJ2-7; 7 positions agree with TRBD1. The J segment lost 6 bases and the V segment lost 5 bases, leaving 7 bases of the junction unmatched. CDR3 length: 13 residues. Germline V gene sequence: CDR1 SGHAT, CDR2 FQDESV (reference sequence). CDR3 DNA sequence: TGTGCCAGCAGCCGACAGGGTGACGGCGAGCAGTACTTC. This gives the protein CASSRQGDGEQYF.

The CDR3 sequence: CASSFTPRRGLGVYTF. CDR3 bases: TGTGCCAGCAGTTTCACACCTAGGAGGGGGCTGGGAGTCTACACCTTC. The rearrangement joins TRBV6-5 to TRBJ1-2, with 7 nucleotides matching TRBD1. V lost 4 bases and J lost 10; bases outside the gene matches: 18. Germline loops: CDR1 MNHEY, CDR2 SVGAGI. This CDR3 has 16 residues.

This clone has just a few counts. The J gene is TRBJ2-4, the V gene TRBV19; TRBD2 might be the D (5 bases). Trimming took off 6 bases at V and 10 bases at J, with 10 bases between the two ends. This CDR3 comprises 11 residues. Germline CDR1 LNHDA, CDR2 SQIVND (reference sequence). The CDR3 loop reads CASRLDWIQYF. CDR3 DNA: TGTGCCAGTAGACTAGACTGGATTCAGTACTTC.

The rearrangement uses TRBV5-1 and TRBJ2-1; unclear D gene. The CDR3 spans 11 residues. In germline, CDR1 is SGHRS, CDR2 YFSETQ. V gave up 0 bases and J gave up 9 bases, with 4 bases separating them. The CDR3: CASSLELEQFF. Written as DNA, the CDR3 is TGCGCCAGCAGCTTGGAGCTTGAGCAGTTCTTC.

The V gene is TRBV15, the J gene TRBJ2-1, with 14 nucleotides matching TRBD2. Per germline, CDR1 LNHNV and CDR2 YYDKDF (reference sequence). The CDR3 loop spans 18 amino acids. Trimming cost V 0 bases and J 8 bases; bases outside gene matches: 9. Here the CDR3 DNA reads TGTGCCACCAGCAGAGAGACTAGCGGGAGGGCTCTTTTCTATGAGCAGTTCTTC. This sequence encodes CATSRETSGRALFYEQFF.